This T cell receptor (beta chain) was recovered during a study of T cells expressing NK-cell markers. About the research overall: Sorted CD3+CD56-NKG2C+, CD3+CD56+NKG2C- and CD3+CD56+NKG2C+ T cells were the source of the TCR beta repertoires. Study-wide results and caveats: About six donors carried dominant NKG2C+ clonotypes that made up 1.0-7.0% of their CD8+ T cells. The leading position in the CD3+CD56-NKG2C+ fraction of several donors also went to these clonotypes.

From germline, CDR1 is SQVTM and CDR2 ANQGSEA. There are 14 residues in the CDR3. TCRdb reprocessed the 5' RACE reads, keeping one entry per CDR3 protein, no DNA. The sample's table shows 400,000 to 450,000 distinct CDR3 sequences. To note about this clonotype: The antigen is unknown.

Input material: blood T cells: a sorted CD56 or NKG2C T cell subset, CD4+ or CD8+ T cells, or bulk PBMC T cells (not recorded which). The clonotype comes from a woman between 18 and 75 years old in good health. V and J are TRBV29-1 and TRBJ2-1; TCRdb gives TRBD1 as the D gene, but with no DNA this cannot be confirmed. This CDR3 reads CSVESTGVYNEQFF.